A selection of T cell receptor beta chains follows, all from one sample in a study of T-cell memory formation after mild COVID-19. Each CDR3 protein is one row after TCRdb ran MiXCR on the 5' RACE reads. Found here are 450,000 or so distinct CDR3 sequences, 20% of them singletons; the top ten hold around 8.4%. Material: PBMCs or a T cell subset sorted from them (not recorded which). The receptors shown here come from an adult woman who had mild COVID-19 (a few samples of this study predate the infection). Cell type and time point are not known. The conserved cysteine and the conserved F or W are not part of the CDR3 here. The order of the fields is CDR3 protein, V gene.

ASSYGTGGSGYT TRBV6-5
ASSSTQGQHNEQF TRBV7-9
ASSLTTYGYT TRBV11-3
ASSATDRGYEQY TRBV9
ASSSGTTSSTDTQY TRBV7-8
ASSLPTSGRASEQF TRBV7-8
ASLFEGTSDQPQH TRBV5-6
ASRSGGGVTQY TRBV12-3/TRBV12-4
ASSKLGGLETQY TRBV14
ASSVGLATSYNEQF TRBV19
ASSLIGGVSSYNEQF TRBV5-1
ASSLALAGSNEQF TRBV7-2
ASSQEDGRAKNIQY TRBV4-3
ASSLAGGPGEQY TRBV7-6
ASRFSGNSDTQY TRBV5-1
ASSLAAGVNYEQY TRBV11-2
SASQGRTVGPQH TRBV20-1
ASSLTDGQPQH TRBV7-3
ASSPTGLPLGQY TRBV11-2
ASSQLEAGGYTGELF TRBV3-1
ASSQLANEKLF TRBV3-1
SARDWSRTDTQY TRBV20-1
ASSIGGGLSSYEQY TRBV19
ASETGELF TRBV7-9
ASTNTRAGELF TRBV7-2
ASSLGRDEQF TRBV5-1
ASSPGTDVYYGYT TRBV18
ASSLGGRYYGYT TRBV5-6
ASSPGGLAVGETQY TRBV11-2
ATSDSLLRGHNEQF TRBV24-1
ASSFRLVGLPGELF TRBV5-4
ASSHPGTGNRETQY TRBV4-1
ASSFLDFHGANVLT TRBV28
ASSFRGDRGDYGYT TRBV12-3/TRBV12-4
ASRAAGGNEQF TRBV6-1
ANRRWGIYEQY TRBV15
ASSYFSTGGTEAF TRBV6-5
ASSLALGVSYEQY TRBV5-1
ASSPAPTSGGRDTQY TRBV9
ASRPRVVGTEAF TRBV27
ASSQDWASGRSIS TRBV4-3
ASSLGGQPSYGYT TRBV5-1
ASSLGSGGAGDEQF TRBV7-2
ASSIGGVHYGYT TRBV19
SVERNPDTQY TRBV29-1
ASSPNGQGATDTQY TRBV7-3
ASSPPMGQGANVLT TRBV12-3/TRBV12-4
ASSFGLSGNEQF TRBV7-2